Below, 27 T cell receptor beta chains from the same sample are listed, as sequenced in a study of T cells after yellow fever vaccination (dated by TCRdb to between 2018 and 2021). Receptor amplification or capture employed 5' RACE. Sequencer: Illumina HiSeq 2500. TCRdb trimmed public reads at Q25 via fastp, called clones via MiXCR and kept in-frame beta chains. Each CDR3 protein gets just one entry, which takes the most common genes and DNA from the rows behind it. This sample is represented by about 30,000 distinct CDR3 sequences; 6.3% of them were singletons. Of the sample, 25% falls within the top ten clones. The treatment or condition label, read with the paper, signifies: live attenuated yellow fever vaccine strain. The sequenced sample was PBMCs, either bulk or a sorted T-cell subset (CD4+, CD8+, memory, or dextramer-sorted; not recorded which), obtained on the day of the yellow fever booster vaccination. The receptors were gathered from a man between 25 and 39 years old who received the YFV17D yellow fever vaccine.

The CDR3 DNA reads TGTGCCAGCAGCCAAGATCCTAGCGGGAGAGTACGCACAGATACGCAGTATTTT. This translates into CASSQDPSGRVRTDTQYF. The gene calls are TRBV3-1 and TRBJ2-3; TRBD2 matches 10 bases. The junction had 7 bases not matched to a gene; V was cut back by 0 bases and J by 1 base. The CDR3 sequence is 18 residues long. Germline CDR1 and CDR2: LGHDT and YNNKEL (reference sequence).

This clonotype was counted once. This may arise from a read error, as a much more abundant clone is one base away. V usage is TRBV20-1 and J usage is TRBJ2-1; 12 positions agree with TRBD2. The J segment lost 8 bases and the V segment lost 6 bases, leaving 11 bases of the junction unmatched. The CDR3 sequence is 15 residues long. Germline V lookup: CDR1 DFQATT, CDR2 SNEGSKA (reference sequence). CDR3 DNA: TGCAGTGCAACGGAGGCGACTAGCGGGAGCTATGAGCAGTTCTTC. This translates into CSATEATSGSYEQFF.

At least ten counts were recorded for this clonotype. The chain uses TRBV24-1 and TRBJ2-1, with D unclear. This CDR3 has 12 amino acids. Trimming stripped 4 bases from V and 7 bases from J, with 7 bases between. The germline CDR1 and CDR2 sequences are KGHDR and SFDVKD. The CDR3 DNA reads as TGTGCCACCAGTGAATTAGAGAATGAGCAGTTCTTC. It yields the protein CATSELENEQFF.

This clonotype has at least ten counts. The chain is built from TRBV5-4 and TRBJ2-1; 8 bases map to TRBD2. The CDR3 has 15 amino acids. From germline, CDR1 is SGHNT and CDR2 YYREEE (reference sequence). The V segment lost 4 bases and the J segment 5 bases; nucleotides outside the gene matches: 8. The CDR3: CASSPGLVSNNEQFF. CDR3 coding DNA: TGTGCCAGCAGCCCGGGACTAGTTTCCAACAATGAGCAGTTCTTC. The full variable domain, completed using reference TRBV5-4 and TRBJ2-1, is ETGVTQSPTHLIKTRGQQVTLRCSSQSGHNTVSWYQQALGQGPQFIFQYYREEENGRGNFPPRFSGLQFPNYSSELNVNALELDDSALYLCASSPGLVSNNEQFFGPGTRLTVL.

This clonotype appeared many times. V gene TRBV5-7 combines with J gene TRBJ1-2; D might be TRBD1 (6 bases). TRBV5-7 is reported as an ORF; its role is uncertain. There are 15 residues in the CDR3. V was trimmed by 0 bases and J by 5 bases, leaving 14 bases between them. CDR3 protein: CASSLEAGGPYGYTF. For the CDR3, the DNA is TGTGCCAGCAGCTTGGAGGCCGGGGGCCCATATGGCTACACCTTC.

The rearrangement joins TRBV19 to TRBJ2-1, with TRBD2 identical over 10 bases. Trimming took 6 bases from V and 9 from J; bases not matched to a gene: 8. The CDR3 extends over 14 amino acids. Germline values: CDR1 LNHDA, CDR2 SQIVND (reference sequence). Here the CDR3 DNA reads TGTGCCAGTAGCGGCGGGACTAGCGAGGGTGAGCAGTTCTTC. Protein product: CASSGGTSEGEQFF.

This clonotype has a handful of counts. This chain joins TRBV6-1 and TRBJ2-7; the D gene is possibly TRBD2 (6 bases). The CDR3 is 15 amino acids. With 7 bases removed from V and 6 bases from J, the gap between germline ends came to 22 bases. CDR1 and CDR2 from the germline V gene are MNHNS and SASEGT. CDR3 nucleotides: TGTGCCAGCACCCCCCCGGGAGCGACCCGGTCCGAGCAGTACTTC. Residues: CASTPPGATRSEQYF.

This clonotype was recorded many times. V gene TRBV29-1 combines with J gene TRBJ2-5, with a possible D match to TRBD2 (6 bases). V was shortened by 4 bases and J by 7 bases, with 25 bases between the two germline ends. The V gene's germline CDR1 is SQVTM and CDR2 ANQGSEA. This CDR3 is built from 16 residues. CDR3 sequence reads: CSVVPGTPGSGRTQYF. DNA for the CDR3: TGCAGCGTTGTACCCGGGACTCCCGGGAGTGGTAGGACCCAGTACTTC.

At least ten counts were recorded for this clonotype. The V and J genes are TRBV20-1 and TRBJ2-5; D is possibly TRBD1 or TRBD2 (5 bases each). The germline V gene encodes CDR1 DFQATT and CDR2 SNEGSKA (reference sequence). CDR3 length: 13 amino acids. The CDR3 nucleotides are TGCAGCGCTGGGGGAGTGAGGGCAGAGACCCAGTACTTC. Its translation: CSAGGVRAETQYF.

This clonotype came up many times. The rearrangement uses TRBV12-3 or TRBV12-4 and TRBJ2-1, with D tentatively TRBD1 (6 bases). The length of the CDR3 is 14 residues. V lost 6 bases and J 11 bases, leaving 20 bases between the germline ends. The CDR3 DNA reads as TGTGCCAGCAGCCCCCAGGGGCTGAGCAGGAAGCAGTTCTTC. It encodes CASSPQGLSRKQFF.

At least ten counts were recorded for this clonotype. In DNA form, the CDR3 reads TGTGCCAGCGGCCCGCTGGCCGCGACCTCCAGCACAGATACGCAGTATTTT. Amino acid sequence: CASGPLAATSSTDTQYF. This chain links TRBV7-8 with TRBJ2-3; D is ambiguous. The V gene lost 8 bases and the J gene lost 0 bases, with 21 bases spanning the gap. Germline V gives CDR1 SGHVS, CDR2 FQNEAQ. The CDR3 contains 17 residues.

This clonotype was seen ten or more times. The chain employs TRBV18 and TRBJ2-7; D assignment may be TRBD1 or TRBD2 (5 bases each). V lost 2 bases, J lost 4 bases, and 12 bases lay in between. The germline CDR1 and CDR2 sequences are KGHSH and LQKENI. The CDR3 has 14 amino acids. The CDR3 sequence is CASSPSGTPYEQYF. The CDR3 DNA reads as TGTGCCAGCTCACCATCCGGGACCCCGTACGAGCAGTACTTC.

Concerning this clonotype itself: Possible read error: a much larger clone is one base away. The chain carries TRBV29-1 and TRBJ2-6; 11 bases are a match to TRBD1. The germline V gene has CDR1 SQVTM and CDR2 ANQGSEA. CDR3 length: 16 amino acids. Here the CDR3 reads CSVRTGQGAGSNVLTF. In nucleotides, the CDR3 is TGCAGCGTTCGAACAGGACAGGGGGCTGGGTCCAACGTCCTGACTTTC.

This clonotype was counted only a few times. This chain connects TRBV28 to TRBJ2-7, with D possibly matching TRBD2 (6 bases). Deletions cut 7 bases from V and 3 bases from J, with 16 bases between. The CDR3 contains 14 residues. Per germline, CDR1 MDHEN and CDR2 SYDVKM. CDR3 region: CASIAGSGFYEQYF. The DNA for the CDR3 is TGTGCCAGCATTGCAGGGAGCGGGTTCTACGAGCAGTACTTC.

This sequence joins TRBV12-3 or TRBV12-4 and TRBJ1-5; perhaps TRBD1 as D (6 bases). This CDR3 spans 14 amino acids. V was clipped by 5 bases and J by 7 bases, with 15 bases between them. CDR3 DNA sequence: TGTGCCAGCAGTCTCACAGGGCCGGAGCAGCCCCAGCATTTT. Protein sequence: CASSLTGPEQPQHF.

Ten or more counts support this clonotype. The rearrangement links TRBV5-4 to TRBJ2-1; D might be TRBD1 or TRBD2, each matching 5 bases. The CDR3 length is 14 residues. CDR1 is SGHNT and CDR2 is YYREEE in the germline V gene (reference sequence). V lost 2 bases to trimming and J lost 4 bases, with 10 bases between them. DNA for the CDR3: TGTGCCAGCAGCTTTTTGGGACCATACAATGAGCAGTTCTTC. It yields the protein CASSFLGPYNEQFF.

The chain links TRBV7-2 to TRBJ2-7, with D unclear. Trimming took 6 bases from V and 9 from J, leaving 12 bases between them. The CDR3 consists of 11 residues. The germline V gene encodes CDR1 SGHTA and CDR2 FQGNSA. As DNA, the CDR3 is TGTGCCAGCAGTATCGGGCTTGGGCAGTACTTC. Protein product: CASSIGLGQYF. The full variable domain, its missing parts supplied by reference TRBV7-2 and TRBJ2-7, is GAGVSQSPSNKVTEKGKDVELRCDPISGHTALYWYRQSLGQGLEFLIYFQGNSAPDKSGLPSDRFSAERTGGSVSTLTIQRTQQEDSAVYLCASSIGLGQYFGPGTRLTVT.

This clonotype was seen at least ten times. V is TRBV7-2 and J is TRBJ1-4; D is possibly TRBD1 (5 bases). Trimming left V 6 bases short and J 0 bases short, with 17 bases between. CDR1 is SGHTA and CDR2 is FQGNSA in the germline V gene. This CDR3 has 17 residues. For the CDR3, the DNA is TGTGCCAGCAGTGGGAGGTTGGGGGTTGCAACTAATGAAAAACTGTTTTTT. Translated, it gives CASSGRLGVATNEKLFF.

This clonotype was detected many times. V gene TRBV5-1 combines with J gene TRBJ2-4, with D maybe TRBD2 (5 bases). The ends were cut back, 4 bases at V and 1 base at J, with 21 bases in the middle. CDR3 length equals 18 residues. Germline loops: CDR1 SGHRS, CDR2 YFSETQ. The chain's CDR3 is CASSLTPGITWAKNIQYF. CDR3 coding DNA: TGCGCCAGCAGCCTAACTCCGGGGATCACATGGGCCAAAAACATTCAGTACTTC. The full variable domain, its missing parts supplied by reference TRBV5-1 and TRBJ2-4, is KAGVTQTPRYLIKTRGQQVTLSCSPISGHRSVSWYQQTPGQGLQFLFEYFSETQRNKGNFPGRFSGRQFSNSRSEMNVSTLELGDSALYLCASSLTPGITWAKNIQYFGAGTRLSVL.

The rearrangement uses TRBV7-9 and TRBJ2-7, with D maybe TRBD2 (5 bases). CDR1 is SEHNR and CDR2 is FQNEAQ in the germline V gene (reference sequence). This CDR3 is 17 amino acids long. V dropped 1 base and J dropped 5 bases, with 21 bases sitting between them. CDR3 sequence reads: CASSLGSLAGPLDEQYF. The CDR3 DNA follows: TGTGCCAGCAGCTTAGGGAGTCTGGCGGGTCCCCTGGACGAGCAGTACTTC.

In the case of this clonotype: A much more abundant neighbour one base away suggests this may be a read error. The rearrangement links TRBV7-2 to TRBJ2-3; D possibly matches TRBD1 or TRBD2 (6 bases each). The CDR3 totals 15 residues. V was clipped by 11 bases and J by 4 bases, with 22 bases between them. Germline CDR1 SGHTA, CDR2 FQGNSA. Here the CDR3 DNA reads TGTGCCGGTAGAAAAGATTCGGGGGCCTCAGATACGCAGTATTTT. It yields the protein CAGRKDSGASDTQYF.

This clonotype was seen at least ten times. The V call is TRBV3-1, the J call TRBJ1-2; no clear D gene. Trimming removed 2 bases from V and 4 bases from J, with 5 bases in between. The germline CDR1 and CDR2 sequences are LGHDT and YNNKEL (reference sequence). CDR3 length: 12 residues. CDR3 loop: CASSQRTYGYTF. The DNA of the CDR3 is TGTGCCAGCAGCCAAAGGACCTATGGCTACACCTTC.

This clonotype showed up many times. The chain carries TRBV7-3 and TRBJ2-3; 7 bases map to TRBD2. The V gene end was trimmed by 1 base and the J gene end by 5 bases; junction bases not matched to a gene: 3. Germline CDR1 and CDR2: SGHTA and FQGTGA. The CDR3 is 14 residues long. The CDR3 sequence is CASSLMGGEDTQYF. CDR3 DNA: TGTGCCAGCAGCTTAATGGGGGGGGAAGATACGCAGTATTTT.

This clonotype was observed many times. The genes are TRBV19 and TRBJ2-1; 7 bases line up with TRBD2. The CDR3 runs to 14 residues. Germline-derived CDR1 and CDR2 are LNHDA and SQIVND (reference sequence). The V gene end was trimmed by 4 bases and the J gene end by 8 bases; junction bases not matched to a gene: 8. The CDR3 nucleotides are TGTGCCAGTAGTAGGACTAGGGTCTTCGATGAGCAGTTCTTC. Amino acid sequence: CASSRTRVFDEQFF.

With regard to this clonotype: This may stem from a read error, because a much larger clone lies one nucleotide away. V is TRBV20-1 and J is TRBJ1-1; possibly TRBD1 for D (5 bases). This CDR3 has 11 amino acids. Germline lookup yields CDR1 DFQATT and CDR2 SNEGSKA (reference sequence). The CDR3 bases are TGCAATGCTGAAGGGACGTCTGAAGCTTTCTTT. Protein product: CNAEGTSEAFF.

This clonotype has ten or more counts. The rearrangement joins TRBV6-2 or TRBV6-3 to TRBJ2-7; D remains unclear. The CDR3 is 12 amino acids. V lost 2 bases and J 4 bases, leaving 6 bases between the germline ends. Germline V gene data show CDR1 as MNHEY and CDR2 as SVGEGT. CDR3 sequence reads: CASSYVAYEQYF. Written as DNA, the CDR3 is TGTGCCAGCAGTTACGTTGCTTACGAGCAGTACTTC.

In this sample, this clonotype turned up a few times. V usage is TRBV21-1 and J usage is TRBJ2-1; the table's D call, TRBD1, was not checked against the DNA. TRBV21-1 is a recognized pseudogene. This CDR3 is 16 amino acids long. Here the CDR3 reads CASSKESGGVLYEQFF. The DNA of the CDR3 is TGTGCCAGCAGCAAAGAGTCAGGGGGCGTTCTTTATGAGCAGTTCTTC.